This record concerns one T cell receptor (beta chain) sequence. What it binds is not known. Looked up from germline, CDR1 is LNHNV and CDR2 is YYDKDF (reference sequence). This CDR3 region has 14 residues. Trimming left V 1 base short and J 2 bases short, with 7 bases between. This sample is part of a study of T cell repertoires in cytomegalovirus infection. Whole-study context: Evidence of both CMV infection and a matching HLA type came from public TCR beta signatures. Study results and limitations: CMV-specific TCR beta clonotypes restricted by HLA-C were the ones dominating the ex vivo response. Cumulative frequency of public TCR beta families picked out carriers of CMV plus the relevant HLA.

TCRdb reanalysed the reads using MiXCR and keeps one entry per CDR3 protein. The repertoire holds about 310,000 distinct CDR3 sequences, with around a sixth as singletons. The chain carries TRBV15 and TRBJ2-3; D unresolved. Sequencing was done on a sample of PBMCs. The origin of this receptor is a human donor in good health (CMV status not recorded). Some clones in this sample may be carry-over from other donors' samples. The CDR3 DNA sequence: TGTGCCACCAGCAGAGGCACTGTCACAGATACGCAGTATTTT. As protein: CATSRGTVTDTQYF.